The 29 T cell receptor beta chains below come from one sample, sequenced in a study of vaccination effects on CD4 cells after COVID-19. Libraries were prepared by immunoSEQ multiplex PCR; TCRdb keeps only in-frame clonotypes and omits some of them. The sample consists of tens of thousands of clones, 70% to 80% of them appearing once. These TCRs are of unknown antigen specificity. The authors isolated CD4+ T cells after roughly 10 days of culture. It was two doses of either the BNT162b2 or mRNA-1273 vaccine that participants received. Source: CD4+ T cells from PBMCs cultured without peptide, taken after COVID-19 vaccination. These receptors all stem from a human donor who received a COVID-19 vaccine.

V gene TRBV6-5 combines with J gene TRBJ1-2, with D possibly TRBD1 on 6 matching bases. V was cut by 6 bases and J by 9 bases, with 17 bases left in between. Germline V gene lookup returns CDR1 MNHEY and CDR2 SVGAGI. CDR3 length: 13 residues. CDR3 bases: TGTGCCAGCAGCCTTGACAGGCTAGTGAGCTACACCTTC. This codes for CASSLDRLVSYTF.

This chain links TRBV5-1 with TRBJ2-3; 12 nucleotides match TRBD2. With V trimmed by 0 bases and J by 3 bases, 2 bases remained unmatched. Germline CDR1 is SGHRS and CDR2 is YFSETQ. The CDR3 is 16 residues long. The CDR3 here is CASSLDLAGGTDTQYF. Written as DNA, the CDR3 is TGCGCCAGCAGCTTGGACCTAGCGGGGGGGACAGATACGCAGTATTTT.

This chain joins TRBV6-4 and TRBJ2-2; D unresolved. CDR1 MRHNA and CDR2 SNTAGT come from the germline V gene. Trimming cost V 2 bases and J 6 bases, with 16 bases left between them. This CDR3 spans 16 amino acids. CDR3 in amino acids: CASSDVFTDWAGELFF. The DNA of the CDR3 is TGTGCCAGCAGTGACGTCTTTACAGATTGGGCCGGGGAGCTGTTTTTT.

The CDR3 nucleotides are TGTGCCAGCACCCCCAACCTGTCTGGAAACACCATATATTTT. Protein sequence: CASTPNLSGNTIYF. The rearrangement uses TRBV6-6 and TRBJ1-3; D is unclear. Germline CDR1 and CDR2: MNHNY and SVGAGI (reference sequence). The length of the CDR3 is 14 residues. Trimming shortened V by 7 bases and J by 1 base, and 11 bases separated the two germline ends.

The chain joins TRBV7-6 to TRBJ2-3, with D perhaps matching TRBD2 (5 bases). The germline CDR1 and CDR2 sequences are SGHVS and FNYEAQ. This CDR3 spans 19 amino acids. The germline V and J ends were trimmed by 1 base and 5 bases, with 25 bases remaining between them. The CDR3 DNA reads as TGTGCCAGCAGCTTAGAATACTCGGAGGTAGAAGTATTAATAGATACGCAGTATTTT. This codes for CASSLEYSEVEVLIDTQYF.

This clone was seen just once. V and J are TRBV6-5 and TRBJ1-1, with 10 bases that match TRBD1. J lost 4 bases, V lost 4 bases, and 6 bases had no gene match. Per germline, CDR1 MNHEY and CDR2 SVGAGI. This CDR3 spans 15 amino acids. The CDR3 DNA reads TGTGCCAGCAGTTCTTTGAGGACAGGGGGCACTGAAGCTTTCTTT. This codes for CASSSLRTGGTEAFF.

V usage is TRBV7-2 and J usage is TRBJ2-3; TRBD2 agrees at 13 bases. V dropped 1 base and J dropped 8; count of bases not matched to a gene: 3. CDR3 length: 15 amino acids. Germline CDR1 SGHTA, CDR2 FQGNSA. CDR3 DNA sequence: TGTGCCAGCAGCTTAGAACTAGCGGGGGGGGGTACGCAGTATTTT. It codes for CASSLELAGGGTQYF.

This chain connects TRBV2 to TRBJ2-3; unclear D gene. There are 14 residues in the CDR3. The V end lost 2 bases, the J end lost 6 bases, and 12 bases lay between the germline ends. CDR1 is SNHLY, CDR2 FYNNEI, per germline. CDR3 sequence: CASSESHLQDTQYF. CDR3 DNA sequence: TGTGCCAGCAGTGAATCTCACCTTCAGGATACGCAGTATTTT.

The rearrangement uses TRBV19 and TRBJ1-6; weak D call: TRBD1 (5 bases). Germline CDR1 is LNHDA and CDR2 is SQIVND (reference sequence). This CDR3 has 16 amino acids. V gave up 0 bases and J gave up 8 bases, with 14 bases separating them. This CDR3 is CASSIEAQGFDSPLHF. The CDR3 nucleotides read TGTGCCAGTAGTATAGAGGCGCAGGGTTTCGATTCACCCCTCCACTTT.

The chain carries TRBV5-4 and TRBJ1-1, with 7 bases that match TRBD1. Germline V gene sequence: CDR1 SGHNT, CDR2 YYREEE (reference sequence). The CDR3 covers 13 residues. The V and J ends lost 4 bases and 5 bases, in that order; junction bases with no gene match: 5. The CDR3 DNA reads as TGTGCCAGCAGCCTGACAGGGTTTACTGAAGCTTTCTTT. Protein product: CASSLTGFTEAFF.

The CDR3 bases are TGTGCCACCAGTGACCCCACAGGGAATGAGCAGTTCTTC. Translated, it gives CATSDPTGNEQFF. This rearrangement joins TRBV24-1 to TRBJ2-1, with D possibly being TRBD1 (6 bases). Trimming stripped 4 bases from V and 7 bases from J, with 10 bases between. Germline V CDR1 and CDR2: KGHDR, SFDVKD. CDR3 length: 13 residues.

The chain employs TRBV7-2 and TRBJ1-5; D unresolved. Germline V CDR1 and CDR2: SGHTA, FQGNSA. The CDR3 has 15 residues. The V end was cut by 1 base, the J end by 0 bases, with 7 bases between. The CDR3, as DNA: TGTGCCAGCAGCTTAGTTGGCCGTAGCAATCAGCCCCAGCATTTT. Its translation is CASSLVGRSNQPQHF.

The J gene is TRBJ1-3, the V gene TRBV10-1, with D possibly being TRBD1 (5 bases). Deletions cut 6 bases from V and 2 bases from J, with 11 bases between. The CDR3 extends over 14 amino acids. The V gene's germline CDR1 is WNHNN and CDR2 SYGVQD (reference sequence). The CDR3 region has the DNA TGCGCCAGCAGCGCCGGGGCCACTGGAAACACCATATATTTT. This sequence encodes CASSAGATGNTIYF.

The chain uses TRBV24-1 and TRBJ2-2; D is unclear. V was shortened by 3 bases and J by 5 bases, with 9 bases between the two germline ends. Germline V gives CDR1 KGHDR, CDR2 SFDVKD. The CDR3 covers 14 residues. The CDR3 loop is CATSDVGWTGELFF. The CDR3 DNA is TGTGCCACCAGTGATGTGGGATGGACCGGGGAGCTGTTTTTT.

The V gene is TRBV18, the J gene TRBJ1-5; D ambiguous. This CDR3 is 13 amino acids long. The ends were cut back, 2 bases at V and 4 bases at J, with 6 bases in the middle. Germline values: CDR1 KGHSH, CDR2 LQKENI. The CDR3 region has the DNA TGTGCCAGCTCACCAGATTTTAATCAGCCCCAGCATTTT. Translating it yields CASSPDFNQPQHF.

The chain combines TRBV20-1 with TRBJ1-1, with D hard to call. V lost 2 bases and J lost 5, with 6 bases in between. There are 11 residues in the CDR3. From germline, CDR1 is DFQATT and CDR2 SNEGSKA (reference sequence). The CDR3 nucleotides are TGCAGTGCTAGATCGGGTACTGAAGCTTTCTTT. Translating gives CSARSGTEAFF.

This rearrangement joins TRBV7-3 to TRBJ1-6; D not certain. The germline V gene has CDR1 SGHTA and CDR2 FQGTGA. The CDR3 runs 13 residues. Trimming pared 6 bases from V and 8 bases from J, leaving 11 bases between. The CDR3 bases are TGTGCCAGCAGACCGGATTTTGATTCACCCCTCCACTTT. Translated: CASRPDFDSPLHF.

This clone was recorded a few times. The V and J genes are TRBV7-9 and TRBJ1-1; D remains ambiguous. This CDR3 has 12 amino acids. Germline lookup yields CDR1 SEHNR and CDR2 FQNEAQ (reference sequence). V was clipped by 0 bases and J by 11 bases, with 10 bases between them. The CDR3 sequence is CASSLAEVRAFF. CDR3 nucleotides: TGTGCCAGCAGCTTAGCGGAAGTGCGGGCTTTCTTT. The full variable domain, completed using reference TRBV7-9 and TRBJ1-1, is DTGVSQNPRHKITKRGQNVTFRCDPISEHNRLYWYRQTLGQGPEFLTYFQNEAQLEKSRLLSDRFSAERPKGSFSTLEIQRTEQGDSAMYLCASSLAEVRAFFGQGTRLTVV.

The rearrangement uses TRBV3-1 (or the pseudogene TRBV3-2) and TRBJ2-5, with D maybe TRBD2 (6 bases). Trimming left V 1 base short and J 5 bases short, with 11 bases between. Germline loops: CDR1 LGHDT, CDR2 YNNKEL (reference sequence). This CDR3 is 14 amino acids long. CDR3 bases: TGTGCCAGCAGCCAAGGTCTCGGGGGTGAGACCCAGTACTTC. Protein: CASSQGLGGETQYF.

CDR3 sequence reads: CASSQGLAGGREQFF. CDR3 nucleotides: TGTGCCAGCAGCCAAGGACTAGCGGGGGGACGTGAACAGTTCTTC. This rearrangement joins TRBV3-1 (or the pseudogene TRBV3-2) to TRBJ2-1; TRBD2 matches at 13 bases. CDR3 size: 15 residues. Germline loops: CDR1 LGHDT, CDR2 YNNKEL (reference sequence). V was clipped by 1 base and J by 13 bases; unmatched bases: 7.

CDR3 residues: CASSQVRGVDGYTF. CDR3 coding DNA: TGTGCCAGCAGCCAAGTCCGGGGCGTGGATGGCTACACCTTC. This chain connects TRBV3-1 (or the pseudogene TRBV3-2) to TRBJ1-2, with TRBD1 as a possible D gene (5 bases). From germline, CDR1 is LGHDT and CDR2 YNNKEL (reference sequence). The germline V and J ends were trimmed by 1 base and 6 bases, with 12 bases remaining between them. This CDR3 has 14 residues.

This chain uses TRBV7-2 with TRBJ1-1; unclear D gene. CDR3 length: 13 amino acids. Trimming removed 7 bases from V and 4 bases from J, with 13 bases in between. The germline gives CDR1 SGHTA, CDR2 FQGNSA. CDR3 coding DNA: TGTGCCAGCAAGAGTCAGCTTGCCACTGAAGCTTTCTTT. It yields the protein CASKSQLATEAFF. Complete variable domain (other parts from reference TRBV7-2 and TRBJ1-1): GAGVSQSPSNKVTEKGKDVELRCDPISGHTALYWYRQSLGQGLEFLIYFQGNSAPDKSGLPSDRFSAERTGGSVSTLTIQRTQQEDSAVYLCASKSQLATEAFFGQGTRLTVV.

The gene calls are TRBV28 and TRBJ1-4, with TRBD1 matching over 7 bases. The junction had 8 bases not matched to a gene; V was cut back by 6 bases and J by 7 bases. The germline V gene has CDR1 MDHEN and CDR2 SYDVKM. This CDR3 spans 14 amino acids. The CDR3 DNA is TGTGCCAGCAGCTCTACAGGGGTTACTGAAAAACTGTTTTTT. This sequence encodes CASSSTGVTEKLFF.

CDR3 sequence reads: CASSATLAQETQYF. CDR3 sequence (DNA): TGTGCCAGCAGCGCTACTCTGGCCCAAGAGACCCAGTACTTC. The chain carries TRBV9 and TRBJ2-5; D unresolved. Germline assignment: CDR1 SGDLS and CDR2 YYNGEE. This CDR3 has 14 residues. V lost 3 bases and J lost 1, with 10 bases in between. Looking up the rest from reference TRBV9 and TRBJ2-5 gives the full variable domain: DSGVTQTPKHLITATGQRVTLRCSPRSGDLSVYWYQQSLDQGLQFLIQYYNGEERAKGNILERFSAQQFPDLHSELNLSSLELGDSALYFCASSATLAQETQYFGPGTRLLVL.

This clone was found a few times. The rearrangement joins TRBV9 to TRBJ1-1; tentatively, D is TRBD1 (5 bases). CDR3 length: 15 residues. Germline assignment: CDR1 SGDLS and CDR2 YYNGEE. Trimming cost V 0 bases and J 2 bases, with 11 bases left between them. The CDR3 is CASSVGGRHNTEAFF. CDR3 sequence (DNA): TGTGCCAGCAGCGTAGGGGGACGGCATAACACTGAAGCTTTCTTT.

The rearrangement joins TRBV5-4 to TRBJ2-5; D unclear. Germline CDR1 is SGHNT and CDR2 is YYREEE (reference sequence). Deletions cut 3 bases from V and 0 bases from J, with 6 bases between. CDR3 length equals 13 residues. CDR3: CASSSPDQETQYF. DNA for the CDR3: TGTGCCAGCAGCTCCCCAGACCAAGAGACCCAGTACTTC.

The chain uses TRBV5-1 and TRBJ2-1; 7 nucleotides line up with TRBD1. Trimming took 6 bases from V and 0 from J; bases not matched to a gene: 6. Germline lookup yields CDR1 SGHRS and CDR2 YFSETQ. This CDR3 comprises 15 residues. CDR3 DNA: TGCGCCAGCACTCGGGACAGAAGCTCCTACAATGAGCAGTTCTTC. This translates into CASTRDRSSYNEQFF.

CDR3 sequence reads: CSAWTGGDANTGELFF. CDR3 bases: TGCAGCGCATGGACAGGGGGAGACGCGAACACCGGGGAGCTGTTTTTT. This chain joins TRBV29-1 and TRBJ2-2; 10 bases match TRBD1. This CDR3 has 16 residues. Germline-derived CDR1 and CDR2 are SQVTM and ANQGSEA. V lost 7 bases to trimming and J lost 0 bases; unmatched junction nucleotides: 8.

J is TRBJ1-6 and V is TRBV7-2, with D possibly matching TRBD1 (5 bases). CDR1 and CDR2 (germline): SGHTA, FQGNSA. V lost 5 bases to trimming and J lost 7 bases, with 12 bases between them. The CDR3 runs 14 residues. In DNA, the CDR3 is TGTGCCAGCAGCGCGGCGAGACAGAATTCACCCCTCCACTTT. Translated, it gives CASSAARQNSPLHF.